The clone carrying this TCR beta chain has ten or more counts. Antigen: not known. The sample comes from a study of metastatic and nonmetastatic thyroid tumors. On the study more broadly: The comparison covered peripheral blood and tumor or nodule tissue in malignant and benign thyroid patients.

Every patient was untreated before thyroid surgery. V shed 6 bases and J 7 bases; nucleotides not matched to a gene: 11. This CDR3 is 15 amino acids long. Germline V CDR1 and CDR2: KGHSH, LQKENI. As processed by the authors: Clinicopathological groups supplied CDR3 differences that were used to build a distant-metastasis classifier for papillary thyroid cancer. With MiXCR, TCRdb reprocessed the PCR reads. V and J calls and clone size were set by TCRdb, not the authors. The sample consists of about 39,000 clones, approximately 17% of them appearing once. Findings and caveats of the study: Reports indicated that malignant thyroid tumors showed significantly higher TCR beta diversity than benign nodules did, in blood and tumor.

The clonotype comes from a female donor with papillary thyroid cancer or a benign thyroid nodule (not recorded which). Some clones in this sample may be carry-over from other donors' samples. The rearrangement links TRBV18 to TRBJ2-3, with 9 bases that match TRBD1. Specimen: tumor tissue. CDR3 amino acids: CASSPGTGIWNTQYF. DNA of the CDR3: TGTGCCAGCTCTCCCGGGACAGGGATCTGGAATACGCAGTATTTT. Full variable domain (outside the CDR3, taken from reference TRBV18 and TRBJ2-3): NAGVMQNPRHLVRRRGQEARLRCSPMKGHSHVYWYRQLPEEGLKFMVYLQKENIIDESGMPKERFSAEFPKEGPSILRIQQVVRGDSAAYFCASSPGTGIWNTQYFGPGTRLTVL.